Detailed here is one T cell receptor beta chain. Its antigen is not known. PCR amplification relied on 60 Vbeta primers (plus 13 Jbeta primers). TCRdb keeps only in-frame clones here, not all; method: immunoSEQ multiplex PCR. The sample has 110,000 or so clones; around 75% are singletons. There are 14 residues in the CDR3. The germline V gene has CDR1 MNHEY and CDR2 SVGAGI. J was trimmed by 3 bases and V by 8 bases; bases with no gene match: 8. The data were obtained in a study of cytomegalovirus exposure and HLA in healthy donors. Study-wide results and caveats: In vitro data verified a few CMV-associated chains as specific for CMV antigens. As a later analysis revealed, the rate of TCR association differed by HLA locus, with DRB1 most and HLA-C fewest. Association of a missense DCLRE1C variant with TCR beta V- and J-gene trimming was reported in a later analysis.

Sequencing was carried out using PBMCs. The sequence came from a man aged 40-49 years in good health and CMV-seronegative. The J gene is TRBJ2-5, the V gene TRBV6-5; 8 bases fit TRBD1. The CDR3: CASDHRTGKETQYF. For the CDR3, the DNA is TGTGCCAGCGACCACCGGACAGGGAAAGAGACCCAGTACTTC.